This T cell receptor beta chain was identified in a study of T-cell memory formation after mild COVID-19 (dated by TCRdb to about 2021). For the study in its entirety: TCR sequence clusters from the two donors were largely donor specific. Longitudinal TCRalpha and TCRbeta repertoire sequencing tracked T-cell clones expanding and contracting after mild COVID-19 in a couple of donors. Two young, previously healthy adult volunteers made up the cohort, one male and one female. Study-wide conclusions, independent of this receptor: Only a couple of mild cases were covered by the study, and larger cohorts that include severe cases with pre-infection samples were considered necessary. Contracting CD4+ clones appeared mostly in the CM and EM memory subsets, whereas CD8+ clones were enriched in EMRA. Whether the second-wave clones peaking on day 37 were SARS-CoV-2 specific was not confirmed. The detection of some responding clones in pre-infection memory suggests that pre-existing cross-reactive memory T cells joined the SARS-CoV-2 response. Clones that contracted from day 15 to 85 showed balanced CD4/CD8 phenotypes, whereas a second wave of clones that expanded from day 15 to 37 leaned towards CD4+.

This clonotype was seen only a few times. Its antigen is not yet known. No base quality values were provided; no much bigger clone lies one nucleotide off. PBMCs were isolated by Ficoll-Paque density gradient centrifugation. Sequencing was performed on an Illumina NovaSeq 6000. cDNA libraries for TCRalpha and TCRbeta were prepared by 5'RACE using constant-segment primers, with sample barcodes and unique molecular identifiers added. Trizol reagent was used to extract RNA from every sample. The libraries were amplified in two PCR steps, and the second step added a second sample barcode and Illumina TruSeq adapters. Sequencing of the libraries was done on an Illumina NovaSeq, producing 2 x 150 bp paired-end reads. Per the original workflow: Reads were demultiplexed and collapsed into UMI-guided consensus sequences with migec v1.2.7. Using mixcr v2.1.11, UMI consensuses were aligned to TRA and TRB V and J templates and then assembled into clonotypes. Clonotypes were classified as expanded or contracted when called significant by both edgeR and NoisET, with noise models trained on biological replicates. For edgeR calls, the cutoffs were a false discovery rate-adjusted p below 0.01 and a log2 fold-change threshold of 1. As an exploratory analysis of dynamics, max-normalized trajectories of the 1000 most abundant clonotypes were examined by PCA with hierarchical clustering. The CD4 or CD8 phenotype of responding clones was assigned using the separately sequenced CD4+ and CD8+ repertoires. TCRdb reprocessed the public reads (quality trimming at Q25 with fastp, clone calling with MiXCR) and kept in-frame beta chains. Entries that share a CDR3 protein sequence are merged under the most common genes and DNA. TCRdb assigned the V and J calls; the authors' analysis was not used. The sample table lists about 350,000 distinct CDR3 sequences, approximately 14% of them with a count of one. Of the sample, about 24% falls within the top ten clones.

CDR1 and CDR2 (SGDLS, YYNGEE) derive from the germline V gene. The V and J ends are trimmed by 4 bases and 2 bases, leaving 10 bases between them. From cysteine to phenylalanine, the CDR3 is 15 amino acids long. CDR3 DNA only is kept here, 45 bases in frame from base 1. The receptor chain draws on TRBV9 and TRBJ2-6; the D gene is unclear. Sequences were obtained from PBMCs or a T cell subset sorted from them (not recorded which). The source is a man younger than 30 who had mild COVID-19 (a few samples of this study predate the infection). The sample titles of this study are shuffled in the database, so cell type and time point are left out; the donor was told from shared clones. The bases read TGTGCCAGCAGCCCCATAATGGCTGGGGCCAACGTCCTGACTTTC. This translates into CASSPIMAGANVLTF.